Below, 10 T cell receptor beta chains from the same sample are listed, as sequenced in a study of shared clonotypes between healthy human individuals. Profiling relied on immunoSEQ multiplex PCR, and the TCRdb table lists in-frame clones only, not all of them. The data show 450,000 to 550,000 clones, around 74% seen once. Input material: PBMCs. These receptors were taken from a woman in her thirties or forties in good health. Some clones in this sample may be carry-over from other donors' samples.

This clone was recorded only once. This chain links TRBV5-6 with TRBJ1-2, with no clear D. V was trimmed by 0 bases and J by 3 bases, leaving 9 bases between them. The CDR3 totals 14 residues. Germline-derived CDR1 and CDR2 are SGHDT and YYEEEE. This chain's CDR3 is CASSLARRYYGYTF. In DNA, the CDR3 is TGTGCCAGCAGCTTGGCGAGACGTTACTATGGCTACACCTTC.

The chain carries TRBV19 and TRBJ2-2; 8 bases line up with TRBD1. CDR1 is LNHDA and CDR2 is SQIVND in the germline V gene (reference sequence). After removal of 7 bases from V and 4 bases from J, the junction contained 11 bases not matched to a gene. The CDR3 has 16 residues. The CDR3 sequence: CASTRPRGQGTGELFF. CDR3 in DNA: TGTGCCAGTACCCGACCCAGGGGGCAGGGCACCGGGGAGCTGTTTTTT.

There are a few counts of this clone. CDR3 coding DNA: TGTGCCAGCAGTAACCGGGACCAATCGATGGAGACCCAGTACTTC. Protein: CASSNRDQSMETQYF. J is TRBJ2-5 and V is TRBV6-6; possibly TRBD1 or TRBD2 for D (5 bases each). CDR3 length: 15 amino acids. Germline assignment: CDR1 MNHNY and CDR2 SVGAGI (reference sequence). V lost 5 bases, J lost 5 bases, and 18 bases lay in between.

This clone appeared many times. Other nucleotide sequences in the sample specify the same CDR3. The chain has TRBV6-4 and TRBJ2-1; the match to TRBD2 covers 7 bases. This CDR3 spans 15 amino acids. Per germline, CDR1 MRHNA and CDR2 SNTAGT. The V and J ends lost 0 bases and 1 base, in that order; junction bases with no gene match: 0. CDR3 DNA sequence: TGTGCCAGCAGTGACTCTAGCGGGTCCTACAATGAGCAGTTCTTC. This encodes CASSDSSGSYNEQFF.

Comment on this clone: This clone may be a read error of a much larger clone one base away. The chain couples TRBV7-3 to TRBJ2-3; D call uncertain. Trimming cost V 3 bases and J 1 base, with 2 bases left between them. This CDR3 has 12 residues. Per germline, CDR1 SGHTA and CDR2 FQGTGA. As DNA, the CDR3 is TGTGCCAGCAGCTTTGGCACAGATACGCAGTATTTT. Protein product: CASSFGTDTQYF.

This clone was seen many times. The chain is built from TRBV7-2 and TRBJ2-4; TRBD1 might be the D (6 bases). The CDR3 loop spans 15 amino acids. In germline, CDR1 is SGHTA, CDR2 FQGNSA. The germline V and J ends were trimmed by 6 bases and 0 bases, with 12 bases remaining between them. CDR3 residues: CASSWDTIAKNIQYF. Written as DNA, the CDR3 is TGTGCCAGCAGTTGGGACACCATAGCCAAAAACATTCAGTACTTC.

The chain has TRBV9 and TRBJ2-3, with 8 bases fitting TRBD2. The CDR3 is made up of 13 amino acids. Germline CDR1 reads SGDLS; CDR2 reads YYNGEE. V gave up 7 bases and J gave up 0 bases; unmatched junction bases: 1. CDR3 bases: TGTGCCAGCGAGCGGGAGAGCACAGATACGCAGTATTTT. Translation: CASERESTDTQYF.

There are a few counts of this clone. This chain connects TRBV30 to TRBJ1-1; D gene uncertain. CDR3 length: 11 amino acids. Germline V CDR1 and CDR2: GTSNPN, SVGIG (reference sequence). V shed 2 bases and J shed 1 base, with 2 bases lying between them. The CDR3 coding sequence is TGTGCCTGGAGTTGGAACACTGAAGCTTTCTTT. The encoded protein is CAWSWNTEAFF.

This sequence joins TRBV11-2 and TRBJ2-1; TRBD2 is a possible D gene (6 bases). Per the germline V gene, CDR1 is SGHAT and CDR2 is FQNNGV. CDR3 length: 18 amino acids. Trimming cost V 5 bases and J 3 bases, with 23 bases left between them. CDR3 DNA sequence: TGTGCCAGCAGCCACCGATCCCTCCGGGAGTTTCACTACAATGAGCAGTTCTTC. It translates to CASSHRSLREFHYNEQFF. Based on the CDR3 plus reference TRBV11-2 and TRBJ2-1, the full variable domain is EAGVAQSPRYKIIEKRQSVAFWCNPISGHATLYWYQQILGQGPKLLIQFQNNGVVDDSQLPKDRFSAERLKGVDSTLKIQPAKLEDSAVYLCASSHRSLREFHYNEQFFGPGTRLTVL.

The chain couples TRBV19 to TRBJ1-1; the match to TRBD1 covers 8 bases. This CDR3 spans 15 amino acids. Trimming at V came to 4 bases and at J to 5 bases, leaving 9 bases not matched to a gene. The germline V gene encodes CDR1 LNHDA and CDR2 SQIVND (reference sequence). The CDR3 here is CASSRGAGGWTEAFF. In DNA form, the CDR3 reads TGTGCCAGTAGTAGAGGGGCAGGGGGCTGGACTGAAGCTTTCTTT.